The count of the clone carrying this TCR beta chain is one. What it binds is not known. This record comes from a study of T cell responses to AZD1222 COVID-19 vaccine. Only in-frame clones appear in the TCRdb table, and some are missing; sequencing was by immunoSEQ multiplex PCR. Among about 120,000 clones listed, 75% to 90% were seen once. Trimming removed 4 bases at V and 0 bases at J, with 10 bases between. This CDR3 comprises 15 residues. Germline CDR1 and CDR2: SGHKS and YYEKEE (reference sequence). Overall study results and limits: Repertoire samples came only from after the peak T cell response.

The rearrangement joins TRBV5-5 to TRBJ2-2, with D maybe TRBD1 (6 bases). The source was peripheral blood, collected on day 0 of AZD1222 vaccination. The sequence came from an adult in good health. CDR3 residues: CASSPWTANTGELFF. The CDR3 DNA reads TGTGCCAGCAGCCCATGGACAGCGAACACCGGGGAGCTGTTTTTT.